This is a list of T cell receptor beta chains from one sample in a study of blood T cell repertoires in COVID-19. Assay: immunoSEQ multiplex PCR; the TCRdb copy retains only in-frame clones and omits some. The sample contains approximately 200,000 clones, roughly 84% of which appear only once. What was sequenced was peripheral blood. Receptor source: a woman in her fifties or sixties with acute or convalescent COVID-19. Each CDR3 is given with its conserved first and last residue. The D gene is left open where the match is weak. The size entry is marked missing in some rows and otherwise reads once, few, many or a size class.

d_call j_call v_call clone_size cdr3_nt cdr3_aa
TRBD2 TRBJ2-7 TRBV7-2 NA TGTGCCAGCAGCTTAGTAAGTGGCGGGAGAGGATCCGAGCAGTACTTC CASSLVSGGRGSEQYF
NA TRBJ2-7 TRBV9 once TGTGCCAGTTCGAACAGAGACTACGAGCAGTACTTC CASSNRDYEQYF
TRBD1 TRBJ2-7 TRBV28 NA TGTGCCAGCAGTGCCGGGACAGGGGTAATGCCCAAAAACTTC CASSAGTGVMPKNF
NA TRBJ1-5 TRBV27 NA TGTGCCAGCAGTTTTAGGCCAGGGTCCAATCAGCCCCAGCATTTT CASSFRPGSNQPQHF
NA TRBJ2-3 TRBV7-9 once TGTGCCCTAGCAGGGGTCGCGGATACGCAGTATTTT CALAGVADTQYF
TRBD1 TRBJ2-2 TRBV6-4 NA TGTGCCAGCAGTGACTCGGGGACAGGGAACACCGGGGAGCTGTTTTTT CASSDSGTGNTGELFF
TRBD1 TRBJ1-5 TRBV19 NA TGTGCCAGGCAAAAACAGGGGTTTGGGCAGCCCCAGCATTTT CARQKQGFGQPQHF
TRBD2 TRBJ2-7 TRBV5-1 NA TGCGCCAGCTCCGCGGTCCGGACTAGCGGGGCGACCACCTACGAGCAGTACTTC CASSAVRTSGATTYEQYF
TRBD1 TRBJ1-5 TRBV6-5 NA TGTGCCAGCAGTTACTCGCGACAGGGTGGCAATCAGCCCCAGCATTTT CASSYSRQGGNQPQHF
NA TRBJ2-2 TRBV11-3 NA TGTGCCAGCAGCCGACGCGGGGCGGACGGGGAGCTGTTTTTT CASSRRGADGELFF
NA TRBJ2-7 TRBV4-3 NA TGCGCCAGCAGCCATCGTTCTTTCCGGGACACTCTCTCAGACGAGCAGTACTTC CASSHRSFRDTLSDEQYF
TRBD2 TRBJ2-1 TRBV15 NA TGTGCCACCAGCAGACTAGCGGGAGTTGGTGAGCAGTTCTTC CATSRLAGVGEQFF
TRBD2 TRBJ2-1 TRBV4-1 NA TGCGCCAGCAGCCGGGCTAGCGGGGGCCTCTCCTACAATGAGCAGTTCTTC CASSRASGGLSYNEQFF
TRBD1 TRBJ1-2 TRBV4-3 few TGCGCCAGCAGCCAGGACAGGGCTAACTATGGCTACACCTTC CASSQDRANYGYTF
TRBD1 TRBJ2-1 TRBV11-2 NA TGTGCCAGCAGCTTAGAGGGACAGAGGGGGAACGAGCAGTTCTTC CASSLEGQRGNEQFF
NA TRBJ2-7 TRBV5-1 many TGCGCCAGCAGCTTCGGACAGTCCTACGAGCAGTACTTC CASSFGQSYEQYF
TRBD2 TRBJ2-3 TRBV15 NA TGTGCCACCAGCTTTAGCGGGGGCTCAGATACGCAGTATTTT CATSFSGGSDTQYF
TRBD1 TRBJ2-7 TRBV11-2 NA TGTGCCAGCAGGGACAGGGGCAACTCCTACGAGCAGTACTTC CASRDRGNSYEQYF
NA TRBJ2-1 TRBV6-2/TRBV6-3 NA TGTGCCAGCAGCTTCGACAGGTACAATGAGCAGTTCTTC CASSFDRYNEQFF
NA TRBJ2-7 TRBV7-2 NA TGTGCCAGCAGCTCAGGGATTAGCTCCTACGAGCAGTACTTC CASSSGISSYEQYF
NA TRBJ2-7 TRBV14 NA TGTGCCAGCAGAAAACCAGCGGATATATCCTACGAGCAGTACTTC CASRKPADISYEQYF
NA TRBJ1-5 TRBV16 NA TGTGCCAGCAGCCAATCGTCGGTTAATCAGCCCCAGCATTTT CASSQSSVNQPQHF
NA TRBJ1-5 TRBV5-6 NA TGTGCCAGCGCAAAGCGGTTCGGGGATATCAATCAGCCCCAGCATTTT CASAKRFGDINQPQHF
NA TRBJ2-1 TRBV11-1 once TGTGCCAGCAGCTTAGGGACAACCTACAATGAGCAGTTCTTC CASSLGTTYNEQFF
NA TRBJ2-3 TRBV7-3 NA TGTGCCAGCAGCCCACAAGGGGGTGGAGACGCAGATACGCAGTATTTT CASSPQGGGDADTQYF
TRBD1 TRBJ2-1 TRBV15 NA TGTGCCACCGGGACCGACAGGGGGCGATTTGAGCAGTTCTTC CATGTDRGRFEQFF
TRBD1 TRBJ1-3 TRBV3-1/TRBV3-2 NA TGTGCCAGCACCAGGGGCCTGGGACAGGGAGACACCATATATTTT CASTRGLGQGDTIYF
TRBD2 TRBJ2-3 TRBV3-1/TRBV3-2 NA TGTGCCAGCAGCCATAGCGGGGGGGGCACAGATACGCAGTATTTT CASSHSGGGTDTQYF
TRBD2 TRBJ2-1 TRBV7-9 NA TGTGCCAGCAGCTTTAGCGGGAGGGTCAATGAGCAGTTCTTC CASSFSGRVNEQFF
TRBD1 TRBJ1-1 TRBV9 NA TGTGCCAGCACACGCCCCGGGACAGGGAACACTGAAGCTTTCTTT CASTRPGTGNTEAFF
TRBD1 TRBJ1-5 TRBV6-5 NA TGTGCCAGCAGTTGGGACAGGGTTAATCAGCCCCAGCATTTT CASSWDRVNQPQHF
TRBD1 TRBJ1-2 TRBV5-4 NA TGTGCCAGCAGCTGGGACAGGGACATGAGCTACACCTTC CASSWDRDMSYTF
TRBD1 TRBJ2-3 TRBV27 few TGTGCCAGCAGGGACAGGGATGAAGATACGCAGTATTTT CASRDRDEDTQYF
NA TRBJ2-3 TRBV9 few TGTGCCAGCAGCGTAGACGCATGGAGGGCAGATACGCAGTATTTT CASSVDAWRADTQYF
NA TRBJ2-5 TRBV7-9 NA TGTGCCAGCAGCTTAGGGACATCTCAAGAGACCCAGTACTTC CASSLGTSQETQYF
NA TRBJ2-5 TRBV6-5 NA TGTGCCAGCAGTTACCGAGAGGCATCGGAGACCCAGTACTTC CASSYREASETQYF
TRBD1 TRBJ1-2 TRBV9 NA TGTGCCAGCAGCGTCGACAGGGGCGTAACCCCTTTCTATGGCTACACCTTC CASSVDRGVTPFYGYTF
NA TRBJ1-2 TRBV30 NA TGTGCCTGGGTACAGGGCCCATACTATGGCTACACCTTC CAWVQGPYYGYTF
NA TRBJ1-6 TRBV5-6 few TGTGCCAGCAGCTTTCTAGTAGGAGATAATTCACCCCTCCACTTT CASSFLVGDNSPLHF
NA TRBJ2-3 TRBV19 NA TGTGCCAGTAGTATAGTTCCATCGGGCACAGATACGCAGTATTTT CASSIVPSGTDTQYF
NA TRBJ1-4 TRBV2 NA TGTGCCAGCAGGTCCGGGACAATCGCAACTAATGAAAAACTGTTTTTT CASRSGTIATNEKLFF
NA TRBJ1-5 TRBV2 NA TGTGCCAGCAGTGTAACAGGGAATCAGCCCCAGCATTTT CASSVTGNQPQHF
NA TRBJ1-3 TRBV9 few TGTGCCAGCAGCGGAGTTCGGGGTAGTGGAAACACCATATATTTT CASSGVRGSGNTIYF
NA TRBJ1-5 TRBV21-1 NA TGTGCCCAGCGAGACAGGGAGAATCAGCCCCAGCATTTT CAQRDRENQPQHF
NA TRBJ1-3 TRBV7-9 NA TGTGCCAGCAGCCCCTTTTTCGACAGCTACTCTGGAAACACCATATATTTT CASSPFFDSYSGNTIYF
NA TRBJ2-2 TRBV21-1 NA TGTGCCAGCAGCAAATGCGGGACAGGGGCCACCGGGGAGCTGTTTTTT CASSKCGTGATGELFF
TRBD1 TRBJ1-5 TRBV30 NA TGTGCCTGCACAGGGGGGATCCGCAATCAGCCCCAGCATTTT CACTGGIRNQPQHF